A selection of T cell receptor beta chains follows, all from one sample in a study of blood T cell repertoires in COVID-19. Clones were sequenced by immunoSEQ multiplex PCR, and TCRdb holds only the in-frame ones, with some missing. The sample contains about 42,000 clones, over 70% of which appear only once. The material sequenced was peripheral blood. Receptors originate from a woman at least 80 years old with acute or convalescent COVID-19. The CDR3 runs from the conserved cysteine through the conserved F or W. D genes are given only for firm matches. Some rows mark clone size as missing; the rest say once, few, many or name a class of expanded clone.

V	J	size	D	CDR3	DNA
TRBV23-1	TRBJ2-1	-	TRBD2	CASNTRLASYNEQFF	TGCGCCAGCAACACCAGACTAGCGAGTTACAATGAGCAGTTCTTC
TRBV28	TRBJ1-3	once	-	CASSGQGAGNTIYF	TGTGCCAGCAGTGGTCAGGGTGCCGGAAACACCATATATTTT
TRBV5-4	TRBJ2-7	-	-	CASSLQGAYEQYF	TGTGCCAGCAGCTTGCAGGGTGCCTACGAGCAGTACTTC
TRBV15	TRBJ2-3	-	TRBD2	CATSRDRPSGSFTDTQYF	TGTGCCACCAGCAGAGATCGGCCTAGCGGGAGCTTTACAGATACGCAGTATTTT
TRBV6-1	TRBJ2-1	-	TRBD2	CASSVVRAGVRVEQFF	TGTGCCAGCAGTGTTGTTCGAGCGGGAGTGCGTGTGGAGCAGTTCTTC
TRBV9	TRBJ2-5	-	-	CASSVVALGETQYF	TGTGCCAGCAGCGTAGTTGCCCTAGGAGAGACCCAGTACTTC
TRBV5-1	TRBJ1-4	-	-	CASSLGNFEGLFF	TGCGCCAGCAGCTTGGGGAACTTTGAGGGACTGTTTTTT
TRBV11-2	TRBJ1-2	-	TRBD1	CASSPAPRQGDGYTF	TGTGCCAGCAGCCCAGCCCCGAGACAGGGGGATGGCTACACCTTC
TRBV20-1	TRBJ2-1	-	-	CSQKGYNEQFF	TGCAGTCAGAAGGGGTACAATGAGCAGTTCTTC
TRBV18	TRBJ1-6	-	-	CASSPNLRTSLRGSPLHF	TGTGCCAGCTCACCCAACCTACGGACCTCACTCAGGGGTTCACCCCTCCACTTT
TRBV11-2	TRBJ1-4	-	-	CASSLDEQGFVKLFF	TGTGCCAGCAGCTTAGATGAGCAGGGGTTTGTGAAACTGTTTTTT
TRBV4-3	TRBJ1-3	few	TRBD1	CASSQEAGTVSGNTIYF	TGCGCCAGCAGCCAAGAAGCCGGGACAGTCTCTGGAAACACCATATATTTT
TRBV5-5	TRBJ1-6	once	-	CASSFRVQTAYNSPLHF	TGTGCCAGCAGCTTCAGGGTACAAACCGCCTATAATTCACCCCTCCACTTT
TRBV11-2	TRBJ2-1	-	TRBD2	CASSLGLLNEQFF	TGTGCCAGCAGCCTGGGACTACTCAATGAGCAGTTCTTC
TRBV7-2	TRBJ2-7	-	TRBD2	CASSFSGSPSEQYF	TGTGCCAGCAGCTTTAGCGGGAGCCCATCCGAGCAGTACTTC
TRBV5-1	TRBJ1-2	-	-	CASSLEQGLGYGYTF	TGCGCCAGCAGCTTGGAGCAGGGGCTAGGGTATGGCTACACCTTC
TRBV7-3	TRBJ1-1	-	TRBD1	CASSLAGTGTEAFF	TGTGCCAGCAGCCTCGCCGGGACAGGAACTGAAGCTTTCTTT